The 10 T cell receptor beta chains in this list originate from one sample, sequenced in a study of human T cells and chemical hapten exposure. From whole blood left unfractionated, total RNA was extracted. In TCRdb, the 5' RACE reads were re-called with MiXCR into one record per CDR3 protein. Among approximately 150,000 distinct CDR3 sequences, over 3.5% were seen once, and the ten largest hold under 1.5%. These receptor sequences come from a female donor in good health.

This clonotype was seen at least ten times. The CDR3 bases are TGTGCCAGCAGCTTAGAGATAGGGAACACTGAAGCTTTCTTT. Translation gives CASSLEIGNTEAFF. The chain couples TRBV11-2 to TRBJ1-1; D is unclear. From germline, CDR1 is SGHAT and CDR2 FQNNGV. There are 14 residues in the CDR3. V lost 0 bases and J 1 base, leaving 6 bases between the germline ends. Combining the CDR3 with reference TRBV11-2 and TRBJ1-1 gives the whole variable domain EAGVAQSPRYKIIEKRQSVAFWCNPISGHATLYWYQQILGQGPKLLIQFQNNGVVDDSQLPKDRFSAERLKGVDSTLKIQPAKLEDSAVYLCASSLEIGNTEAFFGQGTRLTVV.

This clonotype was counted at least ten times. The chain combines TRBV19 with TRBJ1-2; TRBD1 matches at 9 bases. Germline V gene sequence: CDR1 LNHDA, CDR2 SQIVND (reference sequence). V gave up 5 bases and J gave up 5 bases; unmatched junction bases: 12. The CDR3 totals 16 residues. The DNA of the CDR3 is TGTGCCAGTAGTCCCCTAAGGGGACAGGGCGGGTATGGCTACACCTTC. It codes for CASSPLRGQGGYGYTF.

This clonotype was seen ten or more times. J is TRBJ1-1 and V is TRBV7-8, with D uncertain. The CDR3 sequence is 17 residues long. Germline V gene sequence: CDR1 SGHVS, CDR2 FQNEAQ. The V end lost 2 bases, the J end lost 3 bases, and 19 bases lay between the germline ends. In nucleotides, the CDR3 is TGTGCCAGCAGCTTATACATTGCGGGAGATATGGACACTGAAGCTTTCTTT. The encoded protein is CASSLYIAGDMDTEAFF.

Ten or more counts support this clonotype. This chain joins TRBV28 and TRBJ1-5, with no clear D. V lost 3 bases to trimming and J lost 1 base, with 7 bases between them. Per the germline V gene, CDR1 is MDHEN and CDR2 is SYDVKM. CDR3 length equals 14 residues. This chain's CDR3 is CASSFDTSNQPQHF. DNA for the CDR3: TGTGCCAGCAGTTTTGACACCAGCAATCAGCCCCAGCATTTT.

This clonotype has ten or more counts. The DNA for the CDR3 is TGCGCCAGCAGCTTTACGGTTACAGGGAAGTACGAGCAGTACTTC. As protein: CASSFTVTGKYEQYF. The rearrangement links TRBV5-1 to TRBJ2-7; D might be TRBD1 (6 bases). In germline, CDR1 is SGHRS, CDR2 YFSETQ. Trimming pared 2 bases from V and 4 bases from J, leaving 16 bases between. The CDR3 is made up of 15 amino acids.

This chain uses TRBV5-1 with TRBJ2-3, with D perhaps TRBD1 (6 bases). This CDR3 region has 15 residues. The germline CDR1 and CDR2 sequences are SGHRS and YFSETQ. Trimming left V 5 bases short and J 0 bases short, with 13 bases between. CDR3 region: CASRRGSLSTDTQYF. DNA of the CDR3: TGCGCCAGCAGGAGGGGGAGCCTCAGCACAGATACGCAGTATTTT. The full variable domain, with the rest looked up from reference TRBV5-1 and TRBJ2-3, is KAGVTQTPRYLIKTRGQQVTLSCSPISGHRSVSWYQQTPGQGLQFLFEYFSETQRNKGNFPGRFSGRQFSNSRSEMNVSTLELGDSALYLCASRRGSLSTDTQYFGPGTRLTVL.

This clonotype came up many times. This chain connects TRBV2 to TRBJ1-1; TRBD1 aligns across 8 bases. From germline, CDR1 is SNHLY and CDR2 FYNNEI. The CDR3 length is 14 residues. Trimming removed 7 bases from V and 4 bases from J; junction bases left unmatched: 8. The CDR3 DNA reads TGTGCCAGCATGAGGACAGGGACGGCCACTGAAGCTTTCTTT. Translation gives CASMRTGTATEAFF.

The chain employs TRBV2 and TRBJ1-5; D unresolved. With 4 bases removed from V and 3 bases from J, the gap between germline ends came to 13 bases. The V gene's germline CDR1 is SNHLY and CDR2 FYNNEI. The CDR3 is 15 residues long. DNA of the CDR3: TGTGCCAGCAGTGGTGACGGACTTTTCAATCAGCCCCAGCATTTT. It translates to CASSGDGLFNQPQHF.

Ten or more counts support this clonotype. This sequence joins TRBV27 and TRBJ2-7, with D tentatively TRBD1 (6 bases). CDR3 size: 14 residues. CDR1 and CDR2 (germline): MNHEY, SMNVEV (reference sequence). The V end lost 4 bases, the J end lost 5 bases, and 15 bases lay between the germline ends. Here the CDR3 reads CASSSGGQHNEQYF. In DNA, the CDR3 is TGTGCCAGCAGTTCAGGAGGACAGCATAACGAGCAGTACTTC.

This clonotype was recorded many times. DNA of the CDR3: TGTGCCAGCAGCTTAGTCAGGACAGGGAGCAATCAGCCCCAGCATTTT. As protein: CASSLVRTGSNQPQHF. The chain recombines TRBV7-2 with TRBJ1-5, with 8 nucleotides matching TRBD1. The germline V gene has CDR1 SGHTA and CDR2 FQGNSA. This CDR3 has 16 residues. Unmatched junction bases numbered 3, after V lost 1 base and J lost 1 base.